The clone carrying this T cell receptor (beta chain) was seen many times. The antigen remains undetermined. The sample originates from a study of T-cell reconstitution after alpha-beta-depleted transplantation in children. As it was prepared, the TCRbeta library received unique molecular identifiers. TCRdb independently ran MiXCR on the PCR reads; one entry per CDR3 protein. The sample has over 150,000 distinct CDR3 sequences, 5.5% to 7% seen once. Trimming removed 3 bases at V and 5 bases at J, with 10 bases between. The CDR3 length is 13 residues. Findings and caveats of the study: Diversity of TCRbeta at day 60 was high in some patients, arising from surviving recipient T cells and thymic progenitors.

The sample in question was PBMCs, obtained before TCRalphabeta/CD19-depleted stem cell transplant. This TCR derives from a boy between 2 and 10 years old with acute lymphoblastic leukemia, due to receive a stem cell transplant. The V gene is TRBV12-3 or TRBV12-4, the J gene TRBJ2-5; unclear D gene. In DNA, the CDR3 is TGTGCCAGCAGTTTTTGGGATGGCGAGACCCAGTACTTC. This gives the protein CASSFWDGETQYF.